The rows below give T cell receptor beta chains drawn from one sample of a study of blood T cell repertoires in COVID-19. Profiled with immunoSEQ multiplex PCR; TCRdb holds only in-frame clones, not every one. In the table there are 240,000 or so clones, just under 85% of which are singletons. What was sequenced was peripheral blood. The receptors here all came from an elderly woman with acute or convalescent COVID-19. The CDR3 runs from the conserved cysteine through the conserved F or W. D genes are given only for firm matches. Clone size, where shown, is once, few, many, or a class for clones that have expanded.

abundance: NA
d_gene: NA
v_gene: TRBV12-3/TRBV12-4
j_gene: TRBJ1-1
CDR3aa: CASSLANTEAFF
CDR3nt: TGTGCCAGCAGTTTGGCGAACACTGAAGCTTTCTTT

abundance: NA
d_gene: NA
v_gene: TRBV18
j_gene: TRBJ2-7
CDR3aa: CASSPLSHHYEQYF
CDR3nt: TGTGCCAGCTCACCTCTTAGCCACCACTACGAGCAGTACTTC

abundance: NA
d_gene: NA
v_gene: TRBV10-3
j_gene: TRBJ1-1
CDR3aa: CAISELQGNTEAFF
CDR3nt: TGTGCCATCAGTGAGTTACAGGGAAACACTGAAGCTTTCTTT

abundance: once
d_gene: NA
v_gene: TRBV7-8
j_gene: TRBJ1-1
CDR3aa: CASSLGQGTEAFF
CDR3nt: TGTGCCAGCAGCTTAGGGCAGGGTACTGAAGCTTTCTTT

abundance: few
d_gene: TRBD1
v_gene: TRBV19
j_gene: TRBJ1-6
CDR3aa: CASSTPTGSYNSPLHF
CDR3nt: TGTGCCAGTAGTACACCGACAGGGTCCTATAATTCACCCCTCCACTTT

abundance: NA
d_gene: NA
v_gene: TRBV7-9
j_gene: TRBJ1-1
CDR3aa: CASGPSNTEAFF
CDR3nt: TGTGCCAGCGGCCCTTCGAACACTGAAGCTTTCTTT

abundance: NA
d_gene: TRBD1
v_gene: TRBV19
j_gene: TRBJ1-1
CDR3aa: CASSSTGDTEAFF
CDR3nt: TGTGCCAGTAGTTCGACAGGGGATACTGAAGCTTTCTTT

abundance: NA
d_gene: NA
v_gene: TRBV7-6
j_gene: TRBJ2-1
CDR3aa: CASSSLMAGRWNEQFF
CDR3nt: TGTGCCAGCAGCTCGCTCATGGCAGGGCGGTGGAATGAGCAGTTCTTC

abundance: NA
d_gene: NA
v_gene: TRBV5-1
j_gene: TRBJ1-4
CDR3aa: CASSLSPNEKLFF
CDR3nt: TGCGCCAGCAGCTTAAGCCCTAATGAAAAACTGTTTTTT

abundance: NA
d_gene: TRBD1
v_gene: TRBV19
j_gene: TRBJ2-5
CDR3aa: CASAPGQGAQTQYF
CDR3nt: TGTGCCAGTGCGCCAGGACAGGGGGCACAGACCCAGTACTTC

abundance: few
d_gene: TRBD1
v_gene: TRBV6-5
j_gene: TRBJ1-6
CDR3aa: CASRSDRLDSPLHF
CDR3nt: TGTGCCAGCAGATCGGACAGGCTGGATTCACCCCTCCACTTT

abundance: NA
d_gene: TRBD1
v_gene: TRBV18
j_gene: TRBJ1-1
CDR3aa: CASALGQSTEAFF
CDR3nt: TGTGCCTCCGCCTTGGGACAGTCCACTGAAGCTTTCTTT

abundance: NA
d_gene: NA
v_gene: TRBV10-3
j_gene: TRBJ2-1
CDR3aa: CATQNKDSPLYNEQFF
CDR3nt: TGTGCCACCCAGAACAAAGACAGTCCCCTTTACAATGAGCAGTTCTTC

abundance: NA
d_gene: NA
v_gene: TRBV2
j_gene: TRBJ1-5
CDR3aa: CASGPGTRGSQPQHF
CDR3nt: TGTGCCAGCGGACCCGGGACCCGGGGGAGTCAGCCCCAGCATTTT